The sample holds many counts of the clone carrying this T cell receptor beta chain. The entry originates in a study of blood T cells in healthy people across ages. Germline V gene data show CDR1 as DFQATT and CDR2 as SNEGSKA (reference sequence). The CDR3 contains 13 residues. V gave up 5 bases and J gave up 6 bases, with 15 bases separating them. A second PCR of about 6 to 11 cycles used a sample-barcoded 5' primer and a J-beta primer mix. TCRdb reanalysed the 5' RACE reads using MiXCR and keeps one entry per CDR3 protein. The table shows about 1.6 million distinct CDR3 sequences, with 34% occurring only once.

Sequences were obtained from blood. The J gene is TRBJ2-3, the V gene TRBV20-1; no clear D. The clonotype was recovered from a woman under 40 in good health. The DNA of the CDR3 is TGCAGTGCTCGAGTTTTCGGTCGTGATACGCAGTATTTT. This encodes CSARVFGRDTQYF.